The clone carrying this T cell receptor (beta chain) was recorded a few times. The data derive from a study of T cells of healthy individuals. Trimming cost V 10 bases and J 4 bases, with 10 bases left between them. Germline CDR1 is MNHEY and CDR2 is SMNVEV (reference sequence). CDR3 length: 11 amino acids. TCRdb processed the 5' RACE reads anew with MiXCR; each CDR3 protein has one entry. The table shows roughly 87,000 distinct CDR3 sequences, with under 20% occurring only once. The clonotype originates from a human donor in good health. The chain joins TRBV27 to TRBJ1-2; D gene ambiguous. CDR3 sequence: CATRGGYGYTF. CDR3 sequence (DNA): TGTGCCACCCGCGGCGGCTATGGCTACACCTTC.